One and the same sample provided the 28 T cell receptor beta chains below, sequenced in a study of technical replicates of blood from four donors. The protocol was immunoSEQ multiplex PCR, while the TCRdb copy is restricted to in-frame clones and leaves out a portion. The table records tens of thousands of clones, 80% to 95% of them present only once. Material: T cells isolated from PBMCs. The receptors here all came from a human donor in good health.

This clone has only one observation. This rearrangement joins TRBV7-3 to TRBJ1-1, with D unclear. Germline lookup yields CDR1 SGHTA and CDR2 FQGTGA. V shed 5 bases and J shed 1 base, with 8 bases lying between them. The CDR3 has 13 residues. The CDR3 loop reads CASSEHQNTEAFF. In DNA, the CDR3 is TGTGCCAGCAGCGAGCACCAGAACACTGAAGCTTTCTTT.

The rearrangement joins TRBV11-3 to TRBJ2-5; the D gene is possibly TRBD2 (6 bases). The CDR3 has 14 residues. Germline V CDR1 and CDR2: SGHNT, YENEEA. V lost 5 bases and J lost 3, with 13 bases in between. CDR3 sequence reads: CASSGGGTEETQYF. In nucleotides, the CDR3 is TGTGCCAGCAGCGGGGGAGGAACTGAAGAGACCCAGTACTTC.

The CDR3 spells CASSLAGSLASYEQYF. The CDR3 DNA reads as TGCGCCAGCAGCTTGGCCGGGTCACTTGCGAGCTACGAGCAGTACTTC. The V and J genes are TRBV5-1 and TRBJ2-7; D remains unclear. From germline, CDR1 is SGHRS and CDR2 YFSETQ. The CDR3 loop spans 16 amino acids. V was trimmed by 0 bases and J by 3 bases, leaving 16 bases between them.

The V and J genes are TRBV5-1 and TRBJ2-5; D is possibly TRBD2 (5 bases). V was pared by 1 base and J by 2 bases, with 12 bases between. Per the germline V gene, CDR1 is SGHRS and CDR2 is YFSETQ. The CDR3 consists of 15 residues. The CDR3 here is CASSLSGIGQETQYF. The CDR3 region has the DNA TGCGCCAGCAGCTTGTCCGGGATAGGGCAAGAGACCCAGTACTTC.

The rearrangement uses TRBV6-6 and TRBJ1-5, with 7 bases aligning to TRBD1. V dropped 5 bases and J dropped 7; count of bases not matched to a gene: 11. The length of the CDR3 is 15 residues. Germline V gene lookup returns CDR1 MNHNY and CDR2 SVGAGI (reference sequence). CDR3 in amino acids: CASSAQGQHGQPQHF. CDR3 coding DNA: TGTGCCAGCAGTGCACAGGGGCAGCACGGCCAGCCCCAGCATTTT.

The chain is built from TRBV11-3 and TRBJ2-7; 13 bases match TRBD2. The CDR3 runs 15 residues. Unmatched junction bases numbered 8, after V lost 5 bases and J lost 7 bases. CDR1 and CDR2 from the germline V gene are SGHNT and YENEEA. The CDR3 sequence is CASSKLAGGFREQYF. The CDR3 bases are TGTGCCAGCAGCAAACTAGCGGGAGGGTTCCGGGAGCAGTACTTC.

The chain employs TRBV9 and TRBJ1-2; no definite D call. The germline V gene encodes CDR1 SGDLS and CDR2 YYNGEE. The CDR3 sequence is 16 residues long. The V gene lost 4 bases and the J gene lost 8 bases, with 24 bases spanning the gap. The CDR3 bases are TGTGCCAGCAGCCCCATCCCAAGTGAAAATCTGGAGGGCTACACCTTC. This translates into CASSPIPSENLEGYTF.

V and J are TRBV2 and TRBJ1-4; D unclear. The V gene lost 8 bases and the J gene lost 0 bases, with 22 bases spanning the gap. Germline assignment: CDR1 SNHLY and CDR2 FYNNEI. The CDR3 is 18 residues long. Here the CDR3 reads CASSETRMTYATNEKLFF. The CDR3 DNA is TGTGCCAGCTCGGAGACGCGGATGACCTATGCAACTAATGAAAAACTGTTTTTT.

The chain employs TRBV18 and TRBJ1-1; tentative D call: TRBD1 (6 bases). Germline V gene data show CDR1 as KGHSH and CDR2 as LQKENI. This CDR3 spans 13 amino acids. V was shortened by 5 bases and J by 4 bases, with 11 bases between the two germline ends. In DNA form, the CDR3 reads TGTGCCAGCTCAGCAGGGGCGTCCACTGAAGCTTTCTTT. This sequence encodes CASSAGASTEAFF. The full variable domain, completed using reference TRBV18 and TRBJ1-1, is NAGVMQNPRHLVRRRGQEARLRCSPMKGHSHVYWYRQLPEEGLKFMVYLQKENIIDESGMPKERFSAEFPKEGPSILRIQQVVRGDSAAYFCASSAGASTEAFFGQGTRLTVV.

The V and J genes are TRBV7-8 and TRBJ2-3; D might be TRBD2 (5 bases). Germline assignment: CDR1 SGHVS and CDR2 FQNEAQ. V lost 0 bases, J lost 0 bases, and 10 bases lay in between. The CDR3 loop spans 16 amino acids. This chain's CDR3 is CASSLAKLVSTDTQYF. The CDR3, as DNA: TGTGCCAGCAGCTTAGCTAAACTAGTAAGCACAGATACGCAGTATTTT.

The chain carries TRBV7-9 and TRBJ2-2; D might be TRBD1 (6 bases). Germline CDR1 and CDR2: SEHNR and FQNEAQ (reference sequence). The CDR3 is 17 amino acids. V dropped 1 base and J dropped 0 bases, with 12 bases sitting between them. The CDR3 DNA is TGTGCCAGCAGCTTAGTTAAAGGGGGTTCGAACACCGGGGAGCTGTTTTTT. This translates into CASSLVKGGSNTGELFF.

The chain combines TRBV18 with TRBJ2-7; 7 bases fit TRBD1. J lost 1 base, V lost 0 bases, and 3 bases had no gene match. The germline gives CDR1 KGHSH, CDR2 LQKENI. This CDR3 contains 15 residues. The CDR3, as DNA: TGTGCCAGCTCACCACCGGGACAGAGGTCCTACGAGCAGTACTTC. Amino acids: CASSPPGQRSYEQYF.

V gene TRBV5-1 combines with J gene TRBJ1-2; 7 bases agree with TRBD1. Germline V gene data show CDR1 as SGHRS and CDR2 as YFSETQ. This CDR3 comprises 16 residues. V lost 4 bases and J lost 8; bases outside the gene matches: 17. As DNA, the CDR3 is TGCGCCAGCAGCGTTGGGACAGCCAGACTTAGGAGGGGCTACACCTTC. Amino acid sequence: CASSVGTARLRRGYTF.

The chain employs TRBV5-1 and TRBJ2-1, with D tentatively TRBD1 (5 bases). The V and J ends lost 0 bases and 2 bases respectively, with 12 bases between them. Germline assignment: CDR1 SGHRS and CDR2 YFSETQ. The CDR3 contains 16 residues. This CDR3 reads CASSLAWGSTYNEQFF. The CDR3 nucleotides are TGCGCCAGCAGCTTGGCATGGGGCTCGACCTACAATGAGCAGTTCTTC.

V and J are TRBV27 and TRBJ2-3, with TRBD2 identical over 9 bases. The germline V gene encodes CDR1 MNHEY and CDR2 SMNVEV (reference sequence). The length of the CDR3 is 13 residues. Germline trimming cut 7 bases from V and 2 bases from J; bases unmatched to any gene: 1. The DNA of the CDR3 is TGTGCCAGCACTAGCGGGAACACAGATACGCAGTATTTT. As protein: CASTSGNTDTQYF.

The CDR3 loop is CASNTAQGPYEQYF. The CDR3, as DNA: TGTGCCAGCAACACTGCCCAGGGGCCCTACGAGCAGTACTTC. V and J are TRBV27 and TRBJ2-7, with a weak D call TRBD1 (6 bases). Germline V gives CDR1 MNHEY, CDR2 SMNVEV (reference sequence). V was pared by 7 bases and J by 2 bases, with 15 bases between. The CDR3 runs 14 residues.

This clone was seen a few times. The chain couples TRBV5-8 to TRBJ1-1; maybe TRBD1 (5 bases). Germline V gives CDR1 SGHTS, CDR2 YDEGEE. The CDR3 is 14 residues long. The germline V and J ends were trimmed by 6 bases and 6 bases, with 18 bases remaining between them. The CDR3 coding sequence is TGTGCCAGCATCAGAAGCCCCGGAGGGGCTGAAGCTTTCTTT. Its translation: CASIRSPGGAEAFF.

The chain uses TRBV13 and TRBJ2-7; 10 bases are a match to TRBD2. The CDR3 sequence is 13 residues long. V lost 7 bases, J lost 7 bases, and 7 bases stayed unmatched. In germline, CDR1 is PRHDT, CDR2 FYEKMQ (reference sequence). CDR3: CASTLAGDREQYF. CDR3 sequence (DNA): TGTGCCAGCACGCTAGCGGGAGACAGGGAGCAGTACTTC.

This clone has a handful of counts. The chain couples TRBV14 to TRBJ2-3, with 13 nucleotides matching TRBD2. V lost 2 bases and J lost 0; bases outside the gene matches: 17. Germline V gene data show CDR1 as SGHDN and CDR2 as FVKESK. CDR3 size: 22 residues. The CDR3 DNA sequence: TGTGCCAGCAGCCAACAACTACCACCGGGACTAGCGGGAATTTTGAGCACAGATACGCAGTATTTT. Translating it yields CASSQQLPPGLAGILSTDTQYF. The variable domain in full, with the rest retrieved from reference TRBV14 and TRBJ2-3, is EAGVTQFPSHSVIEKGQTVTLRCDPISGHDNLYWYRRVMGKEIKFLLHFVKESKQDESGMPNNRFLAERTGGTYSTLKVQPAELEDSGVYFCASSQQLPPGLAGILSTDTQYFGPGTRLTVL.

The V and J genes are TRBV14 and TRBJ1-4; tentative D call: TRBD1 (5 bases). The CDR3 is 18 amino acids. Trimming removed 1 base from V and 8 bases from J, with 23 bases in between. Germline V gene lookup returns CDR1 SGHDN and CDR2 FVKESK. CDR3 coding DNA: TGTGCCAGCAGCCAAGCCCCCCCGTGGGGCAGGGTTCACGAAAAACTGTTTTTT. It codes for CASSQAPPWGRVHEKLFF. The full variable domain, rest sourced from reference TRBV14 and TRBJ1-4, is EAGVTQFPSHSVIEKGQTVTLRCDPISGHDNLYWYRRVMGKEIKFLLHFVKESKQDESGMPNNRFLAERTGGTYSTLKVQPAELEDSGVYFCASSQAPPWGRVHEKLFFGSGTQLSVL.

The CDR3 sequence is CASSTLDQGVQTDTQYF. The CDR3 DNA is TGTGCCAGCAGCACCTTGGATCAGGGGGTACAGACAGATACGCAGTATTTT. This sequence joins TRBV7-9 and TRBJ2-3; TRBD1 agrees at 7 bases. This CDR3 region has 17 residues. Germline V gene sequence: CDR1 SEHNR, CDR2 FQNEAQ (reference sequence). The J segment lost 3 bases and the V segment lost 5 bases, leaving 14 bases of the junction unmatched.

V and J are TRBV5-6 and TRBJ1-2; a possible D gene is TRBD1 (5 bases). This CDR3 spans 15 amino acids. Between the trimmed V and J ends, which lost 3 bases and 0 bases, there was a span of 12 bases. The germline CDR1 and CDR2 sequences are SGHDT and YYEEEE. This CDR3 reads CASSSYDRANYGYTF. CDR3 coding DNA: TGTGCCAGCAGCTCATACGACAGAGCTAACTATGGCTACACCTTC.

V usage is TRBV29-1 and J usage is TRBJ2-2; D not certain. Germline V CDR1 and CDR2: SQVTM, ANQGSEA. The CDR3 sequence is 11 residues long. The V gene lost 6 bases and the J gene lost 7 bases, with 9 bases spanning the gap. The CDR3, as DNA: TGCAGCGTGTGGCTGATCGGGGAGCTGTTTTTT. Protein product: CSVWLIGELFF.

The J gene is TRBJ2-7, the V gene TRBV5-4; D is perhaps TRBD1 (6 bases). Per the germline V gene, CDR1 is SGHNT and CDR2 is YYREEE (reference sequence). Trimming stripped 1 base from V and 4 bases from J, with 12 bases between. The CDR3 totals 14 residues. CDR3 in amino acids: CASSLQGQVYEQYF. DNA of the CDR3: TGTGCCAGCAGCTTGCAGGGACAAGTATACGAGCAGTACTTC.

This chain uses TRBV29-1 with TRBJ1-1; 8 nucleotides match TRBD1. The V gene's germline CDR1 is SQVTM and CDR2 ANQGSEA. The CDR3 runs to 13 residues. V gave up 7 bases and J gave up 0 bases; unmatched junction bases: 4. As DNA, the CDR3 is TGCAGCGCTACAGGGGGTATGAACACTGAAGCTTTCTTT. Protein sequence: CSATGGMNTEAFF. Full variable domain (remainder filled in from reference TRBV29-1 and TRBJ1-1): SAVISQKPSRDICQRGTSLTIQCQVDSQVTMMFWYRQQPGQSLTLIATANQGSEATYESGFVIDKFPISRPNLTFSTLTVSNMSPEDSSIYLCSATGGMNTEAFFGQGTRLTVV.

The chain combines TRBV5-1 with TRBJ2-7; the match to TRBD1 covers 10 bases. V lost 4 bases, J lost 6 bases, and 13 bases stayed unmatched. CDR3 size: 16 residues. Germline-derived CDR1 and CDR2 are SGHRS and YFSETQ. In DNA, the CDR3 is TGCGCCAGCAGCGGGGGGGACAGGGGCTTGGTTGTCGAGCAGTACTTC. It codes for CASSGGDRGLVVEQYF. Variable domain in full (rest from reference TRBV5-1 and TRBJ2-7): KAGVTQTPRYLIKTRGQQVTLSCSPISGHRSVSWYQQTPGQGLQFLFEYFSETQRNKGNFPGRFSGRQFSNSRSEMNVSTLELGDSALYLCASSGGDRGLVVEQYFGPGTRLTVT.

J is TRBJ1-1 and V is TRBV18, with D hard to call. Trimming left V 2 bases short and J 3 bases short, with 16 bases between. This CDR3 is 16 amino acids long. Germline lookup yields CDR1 KGHSH and CDR2 LQKENI. The CDR3 spells CASSPRSFEADTEAFF. The DNA of the CDR3 is TGTGCCAGCTCACCAAGATCGTTTGAGGCCGACACTGAAGCTTTCTTT.

V usage is TRBV27 and J usage is TRBJ1-5; D is perhaps TRBD1 (6 bases). This CDR3 has 13 residues. The germline gives CDR1 MNHEY, CDR2 SMNVEV (reference sequence). The germline V and J ends were trimmed by 8 bases and 4 bases, with 12 bases remaining between them. The CDR3 region is CASGQKLNQPQHF. The DNA of the CDR3 is TGTGCCAGCGGACAGAAACTTAATCAGCCCCAGCATTTT.